The 26 T cell receptor beta chains in this list originate from one sample, sequenced in a study of CD8+ T cells in alopecia areata. This sample's treatment: oral pan-JAK inhibitor, 5-10 mg twice daily. Sequencing templates came from extracted RNA that was reverse transcribed into cDNA. Data came from immunoSEQ multiplex PCR; TCRdb stores just in-frame clones and leaves some out. The data contain fewer than 350,000 clones, nearly 60% of them singletons. The sample consisted of CD4+ T cells sorted from blood, taken at week 24, from a patient treated with tofacitinib. The source is a human donor with alopecia areata.

J is TRBJ2-1 and V is TRBV6-5; 7 bases are a match to TRBD1. Germline CDR1 MNHEY, CDR2 SVGAGI. The CDR3 runs 12 residues. V lost 9 bases to trimming and J lost 4 bases; unmatched junction nucleotides: 3. In nucleotides, the CDR3 is TGTGCCAGTAAGACAGGGTACAATGAGCAGTTCTTC. Protein sequence: CASKTGYNEQFF.

The gene calls are TRBV6-5 and TRBJ1-2; D possibly corresponds to TRBD1 (5 bases). The CDR3 is 12 residues long. Trimming removed 0 bases from V and 6 bases from J, with 5 bases in between. The germline V gene has CDR1 MNHEY and CDR2 SVGAGI. CDR3 nucleotides: TGTGCCAGCAGTTACTCGGGGGATGGCTACACCTTC. Protein sequence: CASSYSGDGYTF.

This clone was observed a few times. The CDR3 bases are TGCGCCAGCAGCTTTGAAAGGAGCACAGATACGCAGTATTTT. Amino acid sequence: CASSFERSTDTQYF. This chain connects TRBV5-1 to TRBJ2-3; D not resolved. The CDR3 loop spans 14 amino acids. V was pared by 2 bases and J by 0 bases, with 7 bases between. Germline CDR1 reads SGHRS; CDR2 reads YFSETQ. The full variable domain, rest sourced from reference TRBV5-1 and TRBJ2-3, is KAGVTQTPRYLIKTRGQQVTLSCSPISGHRSVSWYQQTPGQGLQFLFEYFSETQRNKGNFPGRFSGRQFSNSRSEMNVSTLELGDSALYLCASSFERSTDTQYFGPGTRLTVL.

V and J are TRBV29-1 and TRBJ2-3, with 7 bases fitting TRBD2. CDR1 is SQVTM, CDR2 ANQGSEA, per germline. This CDR3 has 13 amino acids. J gave up 7 bases and V 6 bases, and 10 bases lay outside the gene matches. The CDR3 loop is CSVDWDYPNTQYF. The CDR3 nucleotides are TGCAGCGTCGACTGGGACTACCCGAATACGCAGTATTTT.

This clone occurred a few times. J is TRBJ2-3 and V is TRBV7-9; no clear D gene. V was shortened by 3 bases and J by 4 bases, with 5 bases between the two germline ends. The CDR3 is made up of 12 amino acids. CDR1 and CDR2 (germline): SEHNR, FQNEAQ (reference sequence). The CDR3 nucleotides are TGTGCCAGCAGCTTTAACTCAGATACGCAGTATTTT. Translated: CASSFNSDTQYF.

The rearrangement joins TRBV5-1 to TRBJ1-3; a weak D match, TRBD1 (6 bases). V lost 4 bases, J lost 0 bases, and 17 bases lay in between. Germline V gene lookup returns CDR1 SGHRS and CDR2 YFSETQ. The CDR3 has 17 amino acids. This CDR3 is CASSRGSGESSGNTIYF. The CDR3 bases are TGCGCCAGCAGCCGCGGCTCAGGGGAGAGCTCTGGAAACACCATATATTTT.

This clone was found many times. V usage is TRBV7-2 and J usage is TRBJ1-5; D not resolved. CDR3 length: 14 amino acids. Germline CDR1 and CDR2: SGHTA and FQGNSA. Trimming stripped 5 bases from V and 0 bases from J, with 8 bases between. The CDR3 nucleotides read TGTGCCAGCAGCGGAGCACTTAGCAATCAGCCCCAGCATTTT. Protein product: CASSGALSNQPQHF.

This clone was counted between two and nine times. This sequence joins TRBV2 and TRBJ2-1; D tentatively fits TRBD1 or TRBD2 (7 bases each). V was trimmed by 3 bases and J by 2 bases, leaving 11 bases between them. CDR3 size: 15 residues. CDR1 and CDR2 (germline): SNHLY, FYNNEI. CDR3 protein: CASSEGGGPYNEQFF. The CDR3 DNA follows: TGTGCCAGCAGTGAGGGAGGGGGCCCCTACAATGAGCAGTTCTTC.

The rearrangement joins TRBV4-3 to TRBJ1-2; D is possibly TRBD1 (6 bases). Trimming stripped 4 bases from V and 0 bases from J, with 12 bases between. CDR1 is LGHNA, CDR2 YSLEER, per germline. The CDR3 consists of 15 residues. CDR3 in DNA: TGCGCCAGCAGCCCCCGACAGGAAACTAACTATGGCTACACCTTC. Encoded protein: CASSPRQETNYGYTF.

This clone was observed once. V and J are TRBV12-5 and TRBJ2-2; no clear D. The CDR3 contains 16 residues. V dropped 6 bases and J dropped 0 bases, with 14 bases sitting between them. Germline CDR1 LGHNT, CDR2 FRNRAP. This chain's CDR3 is CASGLRTPANTGELFF. In DNA form, the CDR3 reads TGTGCTAGTGGCCTCCGGACCCCCGCGAACACCGGGGAGCTGTTTTTT.

Here the CDR3 reads CASGLGASTEAFF. CDR3 coding DNA: TGTGCTAGTGGTTTGGGGGCGAGCACTGAAGCTTTCTTT. The rearrangement links TRBV12-5 to TRBJ1-1; no clear D. The CDR3 length is 13 residues. Germline CDR1 LGHNT, CDR2 FRNRAP. Deletions cut 1 base from V and 4 bases from J, with 7 bases between.

The chain links TRBV30 to TRBJ1-4; 7 bases map to TRBD1. The J segment lost 7 bases and the V segment lost 2 bases, leaving 10 bases of the junction unmatched. From germline, CDR1 is GTSNPN and CDR2 SVGIG (reference sequence). This CDR3 comprises 15 residues. CDR3 nucleotide sequence: TGTGCCTGGAGTCTGACGACAGGGATGGGTGAAAAACTGTTTTTT. Translated: CAWSLTTGMGEKLFF.

In this sample, this clone turned up a few times. This chain uses TRBV6-6 with TRBJ1-1; D may be TRBD1 (5 bases). Trimming left V 0 bases short and J 4 bases short, with 9 bases between. CDR1 MNHNY and CDR2 SVGAGI come from the germline V gene (reference sequence). The CDR3 is 14 residues long. Here the CDR3 DNA reads TGTGCCAGCAGTTACTCTAGGACAAGCACTGAAGCTTTCTTT. Its translation is CASSYSRTSTEAFF.

The chain couples TRBV28 to TRBJ1-5; D is ambiguous. V lost 6 bases and J 5 bases, leaving 14 bases between the germline ends. The CDR3 runs to 14 residues. In germline, CDR1 is MDHEN, CDR2 SYDVKM. The CDR3, as DNA: TGTGCCAGCAGCTTCTTGGGGTTGGATCAGCCCCAGCATTTT. The encoded protein is CASSFLGLDQPQHF.

The V and J genes are TRBV7-9 and TRBJ1-6; D uncertain. The CDR3 sequence is 15 residues long. In germline, CDR1 is SEHNR, CDR2 FQNEAQ (reference sequence). Deletions cut 4 bases from V and 0 bases from J, with 7 bases between. This CDR3 reads CASSSASSYNSPLHF. For the CDR3, the DNA is TGTGCCAGCAGCTCAGCGAGCTCCTATAATTCACCCCTCCACTTT.

This clone was seen a handful of times. This rearrangement joins TRBV4-1 to TRBJ2-1; TRBD2 is a possible D gene (5 bases). V was cut by 4 bases and J by 9 bases, with 10 bases left in between. The CDR3 length is 12 residues. Germline loops: CDR1 MGHRA, CDR2 YSYEKL. DNA for the CDR3: TGCGCCAGCAGCCTTCGAGGGCGTGAGCAGTTCTTC. Its translation: CASSLRGREQFF.

The J gene is TRBJ2-7, the V gene TRBV7-9; TRBD1 matches 8 bases. V shed 4 bases, J shed 7 bases, and the junction held 9 bases outside the gene matches. Germline lookup yields CDR1 SEHNR and CDR2 FQNEAQ (reference sequence). This CDR3 is 14 amino acids long. The CDR3 reads CASSSPTGGGEQYF. DNA for the CDR3: TGTGCCAGCAGCTCCCCTACAGGGGGAGGTGAGCAGTACTTC.

The chain couples TRBV30 to TRBJ1-4; TRBD1 might be the D (5 bases). From germline, CDR1 is GTSNPN and CDR2 SVGIG (reference sequence). The CDR3 consists of 13 residues. The V end lost 2 bases, the J end lost 10 bases, and 14 bases lay between the germline ends. CDR3 protein: CAWSRGQTAKLFF. Written as DNA, the CDR3 is TGTGCCTGGAGTCGAGGACAAACTGCAAAACTGTTTTTT.

The chain carries TRBV9 and TRBJ2-3; 8 bases fit TRBD1. Germline V gene lookup returns CDR1 SGDLS and CDR2 YYNGEE. This CDR3 is built from 16 residues. J was trimmed by 2 bases and V by 3 bases; bases with no gene match: 8. The CDR3 sequence: CASSGQGAVPTDTQYF. Written as DNA, the CDR3 is TGTGCCAGCAGCGGCCAGGGGGCTGTTCCCACAGATACGCAGTATTTT.

The gene calls are TRBV6-6 and TRBJ1-1, with D possibly TRBD1 on 6 matching bases. The CDR3 totals 16 residues. CDR1 and CDR2 from the germline V gene are MNHNY and SVGAGI (reference sequence). Deletions cut 4 bases from V and 1 base from J, with 16 bases between. CDR3 residues: CASSSQRGASNTEAFF. CDR3 nucleotide sequence: TGTGCCAGCAGTTCCCAGAGGGGGGCCTCGAACACTGAAGCTTTCTTT.

CDR3 sequence reads: CASSPAPVNTGELFF. The CDR3 DNA reads as TGCGCCAGCAGCCCGGCCCCCGTCAACACCGGGGAGCTGTTTTTT. The chain links TRBV5-1 to TRBJ2-2; D remains ambiguous. Germline V gene data show CDR1 as SGHRS and CDR2 as YFSETQ. V lost 4 bases to trimming and J lost 2 bases, with 12 bases between them. The CDR3 contains 15 residues. The entire variable domain, with the rest obtained from reference TRBV5-1 and TRBJ2-2, is as follows: KAGVTQTPRYLIKTRGQQVTLSCSPISGHRSVSWYQQTPGQGLQFLFEYFSETQRNKGNFPGRFSGRQFSNSRSEMNVSTLELGDSALYLCASSPAPVNTGELFFGEGSRLTVL.

This clone appeared once. The chain employs TRBV7-6 and TRBJ2-7; D call uncertain. Deletions cut 2 bases from V and 6 bases from J, with 5 bases between. CDR1 is SGHVS and CDR2 is FNYEAQ in the germline V gene. CDR3 length: 11 residues. CDR3 loop: CASSLYSEQYF. CDR3 nucleotide sequence: TGTGCCAGCAGCTTATATTCCGAGCAGTACTTC.

The chain combines TRBV27 with TRBJ2-5, with 10 positions matching TRBD1. Losses at the gene ends were 2 bases for V and 5 bases for J; bases not matched to a gene: 8. The CDR3 has 16 residues. CDR1 is MNHEY, CDR2 SMNVEV, per germline (reference sequence). The CDR3 nucleotides are TGTGCCAGCAGTTTAAGAGGGACAGGGGATGGGGAGACCCAGTACTTC. Translation gives CASSLRGTGDGETQYF.

This clone showed up just once. The chain couples TRBV2 to TRBJ1-2, with D possibly being TRBD1 (5 bases). The germline V and J ends were trimmed by 4 bases and 4 bases, with 16 bases remaining between them. Germline assignment: CDR1 SNHLY and CDR2 FYNNEI. This CDR3 comprises 15 residues. In DNA, the CDR3 is TGTGCCAGCAGTGTAAGAGGGGCCCCTAGCTATGGCTACACCTTC. Translated, it gives CASSVRGAPSYGYTF.

The V call is TRBV9, the J call TRBJ2-2; possibly TRBD2 for D (6 bases). This CDR3 contains 16 residues. Germline V gene data show CDR1 as SGDLS and CDR2 as YYNGEE. V lost 1 base, J lost 7 bases, and 17 bases lay in between. DNA for the CDR3: TGTGCCAGCAGCGTAAATTGGCTAGCGATCGGCGGGGAGCTGTTTTTT. Its translation is CASSVNWLAIGGELFF. The full variable domain, in which reference TRBV9 and TRBJ2-2 provide the parts outside the CDR3, is DSGVTQTPKHLITATGQRVTLRCSPRSGDLSVYWYQQSLDQGLQFLIQYYNGEERAKGNILERFSAQQFPDLHSELNLSSLELGDSALYFCASSVNWLAIGGELFFGEGSRLTVL.

The chain joins TRBV14 to TRBJ2-2; D unresolved. The CDR3 extends over 14 amino acids. V shed 1 base and J shed 1 base, with 4 bases lying between them. The germline V gene encodes CDR1 SGHDN and CDR2 FVKESK. The CDR3 bases are TGTGCCAGCAGCCAAGTTTGGAACACCGGGGAGCTGTTTTTT. Translation: CASSQVWNTGELFF.